This T cell receptor beta chain is from a study of CD8 T cells in ankylosing spondylitis. Study-wide results and limits: Peripheral blood held disease-linked clones only at relatively low frequency, and these were CD8+. The clones that were linked to disease were reported to be significantly enriched in matched synovial fluid samples from ankylosing spondylitis patients. Past studies reported some motif variants in reactive arthritis synovial fluid and blood.

This clonotype was recorded many times. Its antigen remains unknown. As the method for making TCR beta libraries, quantitative 5'-RACE with molecular barcodes was used. TCRdb ran MiXCR on the 5' RACE reads and lists one entry per CDR3 protein. The repertoire consists of around 210,000 distinct CDR3 sequences, with 7.5% to 9.5% occurring once and the leading ten covering 4.8%. The CDR3 spans 12 residues. Trimming took 7 bases from V and 0 from J, leaving 8 bases between them. Germline V gene sequence: CDR1 SQVTM, CDR2 ANQGSEA. Sequenced input: blood, either unsorted or a sorted T cell fraction (not recorded which). The chain carries TRBV29-1 and TRBJ2-3, with D uncertain. This receptor was identified in a female donor with ankylosing spondylitis or in good health (not recorded which). The DNA for the CDR3 is TGCAGCGACAGATCTAGCACAGATACGCAGTATTTT. Translating it yields CSDRSSTDTQYF.